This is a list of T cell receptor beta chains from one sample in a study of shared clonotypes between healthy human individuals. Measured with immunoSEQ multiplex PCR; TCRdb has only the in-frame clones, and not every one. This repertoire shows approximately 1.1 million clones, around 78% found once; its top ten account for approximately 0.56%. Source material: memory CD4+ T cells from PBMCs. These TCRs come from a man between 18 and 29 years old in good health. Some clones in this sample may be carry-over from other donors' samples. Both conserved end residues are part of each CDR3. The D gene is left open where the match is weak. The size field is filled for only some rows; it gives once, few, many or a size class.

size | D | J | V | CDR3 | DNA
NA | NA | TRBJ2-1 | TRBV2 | CASSGFQEQFF | TGTGCCAGCAGTGGATTCCAAGAGCAGTTCTTC
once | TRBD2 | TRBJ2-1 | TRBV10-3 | CAISEGTSGRGYNEQFF | TGTGCCATCAGTGAAGGGACTAGCGGGAGAGGGTACAATGAGCAGTTCTTC
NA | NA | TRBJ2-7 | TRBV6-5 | CASSYTSSSEQYF | TGTGCCAGCAGTTACACTTCTAGCTCCGAGCAGTACTTC
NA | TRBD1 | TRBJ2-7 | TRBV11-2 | CASSPRQGEGEQYF | TGTGCCAGCAGCCCACGACAGGGGGAGGGCGAGCAGTACTTC
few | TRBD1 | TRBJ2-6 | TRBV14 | CASSPHRGISSGANVLTF | TGTGCCAGCAGCCCTCACAGGGGAATTAGCTCTGGGGCCAACGTCCTGACTTTC
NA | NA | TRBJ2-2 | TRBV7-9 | CASSSNIGELFF | TGTGCCAGCAGCTCAAACATTGGGGAGCTGTTTTTT
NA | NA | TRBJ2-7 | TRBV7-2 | CASSLGTTNSYEQYF | TGTGCCAGCAGCTTAGGCACTACGAACTCCTACGAGCAGTACTTC
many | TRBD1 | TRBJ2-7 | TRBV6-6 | CASSPPDRGGNEQYF | TGTGCCAGCAGCCCACCGGACAGGGGTGGCAACGAGCAGTACTTC
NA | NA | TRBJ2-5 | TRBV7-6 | CASSLSTWETQYF | TGTGCCAGCAGCTTATCGACGTGGGAGACCCAGTACTTC
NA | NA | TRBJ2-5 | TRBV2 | CASSEVEVGETQYF | TGTGCCAGCAGTGAAGTTGAGGTCGGGGAGACCCAGTACTTC
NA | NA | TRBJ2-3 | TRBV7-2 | CASSLDGADTQYF | TGTGCCAGCAGCTTAGACGGCGCAGATACGCAGTATTTT
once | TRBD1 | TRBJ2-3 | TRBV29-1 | CSGAGGQGADTQYF | TGCAGCGGCGCAGGCGGACAGGGTGCAGATACGCAGTATTTT
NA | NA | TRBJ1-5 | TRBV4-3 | CASSQVLRRKTSNQPQHF | TGCGCCAGCAGCCAAGTTTTACGACGGAAGACTAGCAATCAGCCCCAGCATTTT
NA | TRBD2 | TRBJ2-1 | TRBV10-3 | CAIRTSGDYNEQFF | TGTGCCATCAGAACTAGCGGAGACTACAATGAGCAGTTCTTC
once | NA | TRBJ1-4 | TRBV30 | CAWSTGGSEKLFF | TGTGCGTGGAGTACGGGGGGGAGCGAAAAACTGTTTTTT